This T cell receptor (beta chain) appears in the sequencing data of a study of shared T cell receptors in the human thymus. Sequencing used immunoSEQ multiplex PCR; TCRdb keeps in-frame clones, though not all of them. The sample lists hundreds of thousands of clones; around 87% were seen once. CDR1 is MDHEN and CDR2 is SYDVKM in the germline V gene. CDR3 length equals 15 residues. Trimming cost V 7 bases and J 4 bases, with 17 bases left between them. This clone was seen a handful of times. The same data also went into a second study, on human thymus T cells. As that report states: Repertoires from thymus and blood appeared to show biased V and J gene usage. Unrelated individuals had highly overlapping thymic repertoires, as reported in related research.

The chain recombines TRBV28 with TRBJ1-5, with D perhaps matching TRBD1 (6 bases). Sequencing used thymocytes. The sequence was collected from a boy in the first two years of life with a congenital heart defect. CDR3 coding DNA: TGTGCCAGCACCCTACCCAGGGGTAGTAATCAGCCCCAGCATTTT. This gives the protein CASTLPRGSNQPQHF.